Presented here are 12 T cell receptor beta chains from one specimen sequenced in a study of graft-versus-host responses after intestinal transplantation. Sequenced by immunoSEQ multiplex PCR; TCRdb stores in-frame clones only, minus some. The table has around 71,000 clones, around 96% seen once. Which antigens these TCRs recognize remains unknown. This material consisted of unstimulated CD8+ T cells sorted from spleen or lymph node cells, taken before intestinal transplant. Every receptor here comes from a human donor who received an intestinal transplant.

The V call is TRBV5-6, the J call TRBJ1-2; 7 bases align to TRBD1. CDR1 and CDR2 (germline): SGHDT, YYEEEE. The trim removed 4 bases at V and 4 bases at J, leaving 7 bases unmatched. The CDR3 sequence is 14 residues long. CDR3 sequence: CASSPGQPVYGYTF. The CDR3 coding sequence is TGTGCCAGCAGCCCGGGACAGCCCGTCTATGGCTACACCTTC.

The CDR3 coding sequence is TGTGCCAGCAGCTTGGATACTAGCGATAACAATGAGCAGTTCTTC. Its translation is CASSLDTSDNNEQFF. This chain connects TRBV5-4 to TRBJ2-1; 7 bases match TRBD2. The germline gives CDR1 SGHNT, CDR2 YYREEE (reference sequence). V lost 0 bases, J lost 5 bases, and 5 bases stayed unmatched. CDR3 length: 15 amino acids.

The J gene is TRBJ2-5, the V gene TRBV7-6; D is undetermined. CDR1 SGHVS and CDR2 FNYEAQ come from the germline V gene. V was trimmed by 0 bases and J by 2 bases, leaving 7 bases between them. This CDR3 region has 14 residues. The DNA for the CDR3 is TGTGCCAGCAGCTTAGCCGCTTTACAAGAGACCCAGTACTTC. The encoded protein is CASSLAALQETQYF. The full variable domain, in which reference TRBV7-6 and TRBJ2-5 provide the parts outside the CDR3, is GAGVSQSPRYKVTKRGQDVALRCDPISGHVSLYWYRQALGQGPEFLTYFNYEAQQDKSGLPNDRFSAERPEGSISTLTIQRTEQRDSAMYRCASSLAALQETQYFGPGTRLLVL.

J is TRBJ2-1 and V is TRBV4-1; 10 nucleotides match TRBD2. The germline V gene has CDR1 MGHRA and CDR2 YSYEKL. This CDR3 region has 15 residues. V trimming: 3 bases; J trimming: 5 bases; junction bases outside the gene matches: 4. CDR3: CASSHRTSGHNEQFF. The CDR3 DNA reads as TGCGCCAGCAGCCACCGGACTAGCGGCCACAATGAGCAGTTCTTC.

This chain uses TRBV5-6 with TRBJ1-2; 10 nucleotides agree with TRBD1. Trimming took 9 bases from V and 5 from J; bases not matched to a gene: 10. CDR3 length: 14 residues. CDR1 and CDR2 from the germline V gene are SGHDT and YYEEEE. The CDR3 spells CATHMTGGAYGYTF. DNA of the CDR3: TGTGCCACTCACATGACAGGGGGCGCGTATGGCTACACCTTC.

The chain couples TRBV28 to TRBJ2-7; D perhaps matches TRBD1 (6 bases). Germline loops: CDR1 MDHEN, CDR2 SYDVKM. The CDR3 spans 16 residues. V lost 4 bases to trimming and J lost 0 bases, with 16 bases between them. The CDR3 DNA reads TGTGCCAGCAGTTCCGTGGACAGCCGGGGCTCCTACGAGCAGTACTTC. Residues: CASSSVDSRGSYEQYF.

The rearrangement joins TRBV15 to TRBJ2-1, with D uncertain. This CDR3 has 11 amino acids. Trimming took off 6 bases at V and 4 bases at J, with 4 bases between the two ends. Looked up from germline, CDR1 is LNHNV and CDR2 is YYDKDF (reference sequence). CDR3 region: CATRGYNEQFF. The CDR3 bases are TGTGCCACCAGGGGATACAATGAGCAGTTCTTC. Using reference TRBV15 and TRBJ2-1 for the parts outside the CDR3, the full variable domain is DAMVIQNPRYQVTQFGKPVTLSCSQTLNHNVMYWYQQKSSQAPKLLFHYYDKDFNNEADTPDNFQSRRPNTSFCFLDIRSPGLGDTAMYLCATRGYNEQFFGPGTRLTVL.

This clone was observed a single time. The chain couples TRBV25-1 to TRBJ2-5; 7 bases map to TRBD2. Per germline, CDR1 MGHDK and CDR2 SYGVNS. Losses at the gene ends were 4 bases for V and 1 base for J; bases not matched to a gene: 3. CDR3 size: 14 residues. Written as DNA, the CDR3 is TGTGCCAGCAGTGGAAGCGGGGTCCAAGAGACCCAGTACTTC. Protein product: CASSGSGVQETQYF. Combining the CDR3 with reference TRBV25-1 and TRBJ2-5 gives the whole variable domain EADIYQTPRYLVIGTGKKITLECSQTMGHDKMYWYQQDPGMELHLIHYSYGVNSTEKGDLSSESTVSRIRTEHFPLTLESARPSHTSQYLCASSGSGVQETQYFGPGTRLLVL.

The chain is built from TRBV4-1 and TRBJ2-4; D is unclear. The CDR3 is made up of 12 amino acids. Trimming shortened V by 0 bases and J by 4 bases, and 1 base separated the two germline ends. CDR1 MGHRA and CDR2 YSYEKL come from the germline V gene. CDR3 bases: TGCGCCAGCAGCCAAGATAAAAACATTCAGTACTTC. Protein product: CASSQDKNIQYF.

The chain employs TRBV27 and TRBJ1-5; 7 nucleotides agree with TRBD1. The CDR3 has 14 residues. J was trimmed by 9 bases and V by 8 bases; bases with no gene match: 13. Per germline, CDR1 MNHEY and CDR2 SMNVEV (reference sequence). CDR3 DNA: TGTGCCAGCGGGAAACAGGGGAAGTTTGTGCCCCAGCATTTT. Its translation is CASGKQGKFVPQHF.

The V call is TRBV19, the J call TRBJ2-7; 7 positions match TRBD1. Germline loops: CDR1 LNHDA, CDR2 SQIVND (reference sequence). The CDR3 runs to 15 residues. The ends lost 4 bases at V and 4 bases at J; junction bases unmatched: 10. The CDR3 coding sequence is TGTGCCAGTAGTACCTGGGACAGTCAAGGGTACGAGCAGTACTTC. It encodes CASSTWDSQGYEQYF.

The chain links TRBV5-1 to TRBJ2-5; 12 nucleotides line up with TRBD2. The CDR3 runs 17 residues. The V and J ends lost 7 bases and 1 base, in that order; junction bases with no gene match: 11. Looked up from germline, CDR1 is SGHRS and CDR2 is YFSETQ. The CDR3 coding sequence is TGCGCCAGCGGCCACCCAGGACTAGCGGGAATCCAAGAGACCCAGTACTTC. Protein: CASGHPGLAGIQETQYF.